This T cell receptor beta chain was profiled in a study of cytomegalovirus exposure and HLA in healthy donors. The CDR3 sequence is 15 residues long. V was pared by 4 bases and J by 5 bases, with 10 bases of the junction left unmatched. The germline V gene encodes CDR1 SGHRS and CDR2 YFSETQ. The PCR ran on 60 Vbeta and 13 Jbeta primers. The repertoire was sequenced with immunoSEQ multiplex PCR; TCRdb's copy has only in-frame clones and lacks some. In the table there are about 140,000 clones, roughly 80% of which are singletons. Study-wide points: Across donors, sequencing depth was assumed by presence/absence analyses to be roughly uniform. Altogether, some 160 TCR beta chains were recorded as cytomegalovirus-associated. In vitro checks showed that a few CMV-associated chains really do target CMV antigens. Rare TCR sequences dominated, though some public TCRs recurred in many donors.

A note on this clone: Antigen specificity is unknown.

The chain combines TRBV5-1 with TRBJ2-5; 8 positions match TRBD1. This TCR was recovered from a man aged 18 to 35 in good health and CMV-seronegative. The source material was PBMCs. CDR3 in DNA: TGCGCCAGCAGCCCTAGGACAGGGTGGGGGGAGACCCAGTACTTC. This gives the protein CASSPRTGWGETQYF.